This T cell receptor (beta chain) was identified during a study of blood T cell repertoires in COVID-19. Study summary: Material from acute and convalescent COVID-19 was sourced from the United States, Italy and Spain. T cells, B-cell-depleted T cells, or PBMCs supplied cDNA or gDNA.

V shed 3 bases, J shed 0 bases, and the junction held 1 base outside the gene matches. Germline CDR1 reads KGHSH; CDR2 reads LQKENI. The CDR3 is made up of 14 amino acids. As originally analysed: Reference gene primer amplification gave estimated nucleated cell counts. Only in-frame clones appear in the TCRdb table, and some are missing; sequencing was by immunoSEQ multiplex PCR. Clonal size and the V and J genes are those of that table, whereas D and trimming came from the DNA. The table lists 100,000 or so clones, about four fifths of them singletons. The sequenced material came from peripheral blood. The TCR was taken from a woman in her sixties or seventies with acute or convalescent COVID-19. This rearrangement joins TRBV18 to TRBJ2-5; 7 nucleotides line up with TRBD1. CDR3 sequence: CASSPTGNQETQYF. CDR3 nucleotide sequence: TGTGCCAGCTCACCGACAGGGAACCAAGAGACCCAGTACTTC.